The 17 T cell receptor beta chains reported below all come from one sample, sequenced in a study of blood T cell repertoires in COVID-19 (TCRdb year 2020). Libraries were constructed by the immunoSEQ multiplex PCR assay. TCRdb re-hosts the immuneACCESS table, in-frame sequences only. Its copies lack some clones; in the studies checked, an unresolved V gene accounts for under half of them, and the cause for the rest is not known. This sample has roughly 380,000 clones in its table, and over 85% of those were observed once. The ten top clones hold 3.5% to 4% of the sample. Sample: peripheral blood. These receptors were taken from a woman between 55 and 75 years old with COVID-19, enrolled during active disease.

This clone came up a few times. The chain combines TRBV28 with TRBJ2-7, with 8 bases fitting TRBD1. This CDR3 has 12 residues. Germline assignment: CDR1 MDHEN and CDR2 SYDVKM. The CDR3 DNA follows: TGTGCTACGGGACAGGCGACCTACGAGCAGTACTTC. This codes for CATGQATYEQYF.

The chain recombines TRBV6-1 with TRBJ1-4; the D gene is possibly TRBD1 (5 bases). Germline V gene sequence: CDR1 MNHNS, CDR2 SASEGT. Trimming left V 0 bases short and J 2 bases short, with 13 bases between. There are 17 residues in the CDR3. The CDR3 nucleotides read TGTGCCAGCAGTGAAGCCTACCCCGGGGGGACTAATGAAAAACTGTTTTTT. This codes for CASSEAYPGGTNEKLFF.

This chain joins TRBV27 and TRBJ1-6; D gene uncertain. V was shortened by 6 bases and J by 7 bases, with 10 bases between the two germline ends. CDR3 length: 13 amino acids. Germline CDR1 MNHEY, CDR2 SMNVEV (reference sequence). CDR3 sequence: CASRTGSNSPLHF. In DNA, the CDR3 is TGTGCCAGCAGGACGGGATCAAATTCACCCCTCCACTTT.

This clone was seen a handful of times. The DNA of the CDR3 is TGTGCCAGCAGCCGGGGACAGTTGGCAATTAGTGGCTACACCTTC. Translated: CASSRGQLAISGYTF. The chain employs TRBV14 and TRBJ1-2; 7 positions agree with TRBD1. Germline V gene sequence: CDR1 SGHDN, CDR2 FVKESK. This CDR3 contains 15 residues. The trim removed 4 bases at V and 7 bases at J, leaving 12 bases unmatched.

The CDR3, as DNA: TGTGCCAGCAGCTATGGACAGGGGCTTATTTTGGATGGCTACACCTTC. Translating it yields CASSYGQGLILDGYTF. The chain recombines TRBV6-6 with TRBJ1-2, with TRBD1 matching 9 bases. This CDR3 is built from 16 residues. V lost 6 bases to trimming and J lost 6 bases; unmatched junction nucleotides: 14. The germline V gene encodes CDR1 MNHNY and CDR2 SVGAGI (reference sequence).

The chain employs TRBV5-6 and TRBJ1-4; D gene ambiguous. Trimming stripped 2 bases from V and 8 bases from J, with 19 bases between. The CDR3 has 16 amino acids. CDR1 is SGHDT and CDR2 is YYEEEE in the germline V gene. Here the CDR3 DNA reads TGTGCCAGCAGCTTCGCGGGCGATGGGGTAGGGGAAAAACTGTTTTTT. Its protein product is CASSFAGDGVGEKLFF.

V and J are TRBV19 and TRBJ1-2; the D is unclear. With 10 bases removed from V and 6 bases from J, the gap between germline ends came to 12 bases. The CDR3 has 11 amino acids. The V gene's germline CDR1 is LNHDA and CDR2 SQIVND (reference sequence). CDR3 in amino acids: CAIISQDGYTF. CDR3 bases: TGTGCCATCATCTCCCAGGATGGCTACACCTTC.

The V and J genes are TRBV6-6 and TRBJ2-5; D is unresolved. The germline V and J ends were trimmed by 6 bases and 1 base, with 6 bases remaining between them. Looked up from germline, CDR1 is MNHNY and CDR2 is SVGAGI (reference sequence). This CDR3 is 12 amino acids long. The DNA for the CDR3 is TGTGCCAGCAGCAACACCCAAGAGACCCAGTACTTC. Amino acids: CASSNTQETQYF.

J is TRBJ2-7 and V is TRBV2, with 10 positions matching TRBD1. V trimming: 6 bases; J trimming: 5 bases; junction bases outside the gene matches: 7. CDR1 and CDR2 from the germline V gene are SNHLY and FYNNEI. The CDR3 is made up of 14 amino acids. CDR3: CASRMGQGTHEQYF. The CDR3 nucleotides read TGTGCCAGCAGGATGGGACAGGGGACCCACGAGCAGTACTTC.

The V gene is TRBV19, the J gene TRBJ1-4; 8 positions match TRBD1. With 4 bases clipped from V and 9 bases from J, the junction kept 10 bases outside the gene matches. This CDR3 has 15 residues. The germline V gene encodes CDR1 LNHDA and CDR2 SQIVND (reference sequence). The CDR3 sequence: CASSTTGVQLKKLFF. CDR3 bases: TGTGCCAGTAGTACGACAGGGGTTCAATTGAAAAAACTGTTTTTT.

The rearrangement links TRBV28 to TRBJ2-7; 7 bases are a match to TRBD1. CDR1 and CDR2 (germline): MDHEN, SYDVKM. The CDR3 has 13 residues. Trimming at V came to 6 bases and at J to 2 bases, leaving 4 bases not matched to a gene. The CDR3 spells CASRRQGAYEQYF. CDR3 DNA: TGTGCCAGCAGAAGACAGGGTGCCTACGAGCAGTACTTC.

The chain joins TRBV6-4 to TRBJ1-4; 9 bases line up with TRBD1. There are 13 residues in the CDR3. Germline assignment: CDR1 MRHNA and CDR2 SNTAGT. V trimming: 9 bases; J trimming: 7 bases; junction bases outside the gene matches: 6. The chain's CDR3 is CASRGQGSEKLFF. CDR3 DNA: TGTGCCAGTAGAGGACAGGGGTCTGAAAAACTGTTTTTT.

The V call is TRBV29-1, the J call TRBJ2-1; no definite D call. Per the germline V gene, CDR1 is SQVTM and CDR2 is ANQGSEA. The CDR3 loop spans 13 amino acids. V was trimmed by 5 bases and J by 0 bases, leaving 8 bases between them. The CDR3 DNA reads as TGCAGCGTTTTTGATAGCTCCTACAATGAGCAGTTCTTC. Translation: CSVFDSSYNEQFF.

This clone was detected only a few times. This CDR3 reads CASSVPQGIYYGYTF. CDR3 bases: TGTGCCAGCAGCGTACCACAGGGCATCTACTATGGCTACACCTTC. The rearrangement uses TRBV9 and TRBJ1-2, with D tentatively TRBD1 (6 bases). CDR3 size: 15 residues. Trimming removed 1 base from V and 3 bases from J, with 13 bases in between. Per germline, CDR1 SGDLS and CDR2 YYNGEE. The full variable domain, with the rest looked up from reference TRBV9 and TRBJ1-2, is DSGVTQTPKHLITATGQRVTLRCSPRSGDLSVYWYQQSLDQGLQFLIQYYNGEERAKGNILERFSAQQFPDLHSELNLSSLELGDSALYFCASSVPQGIYYGYTFGSGTRLTVV.

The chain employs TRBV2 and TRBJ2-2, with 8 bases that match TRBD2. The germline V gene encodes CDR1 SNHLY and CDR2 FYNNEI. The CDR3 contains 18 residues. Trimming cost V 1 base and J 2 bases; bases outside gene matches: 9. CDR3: CASSEGLAGNANTGELFF. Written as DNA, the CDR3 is TGTGCCAGCAGTGAAGGCCTAGCGGGTAACGCCAACACCGGGGAGCTGTTTTTT. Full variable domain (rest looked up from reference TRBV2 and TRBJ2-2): EPEVTQTPSHQVTQMGQEVILRCVPISNHLYFYWYRQILGQKVEFLVSFYNNEISEKSEIFDDQFSVERPDGSNFTLKIRSTKLEDSAMYFCASSEGLAGNANTGELFFGEGSRLTVL.

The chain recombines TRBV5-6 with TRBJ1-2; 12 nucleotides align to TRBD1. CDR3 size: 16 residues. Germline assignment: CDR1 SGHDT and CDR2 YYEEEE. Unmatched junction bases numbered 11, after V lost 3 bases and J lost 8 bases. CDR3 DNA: TGTGCCAGCAGCTCCCCCCCGGGACAGGGGGCGCGAGGCTACACCTTC. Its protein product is CASSSPPGQGARGYTF.

CDR3 loop: CASSVYGGNQYF. The CDR3 nucleotides are TGTGCCAGCAGCGTATACGGGGGGAACCAGTACTTC. The chain joins TRBV9 to TRBJ2-5; 7 bases line up with TRBD2. The CDR3 runs 12 residues. Trimming at V came to 1 base and at J to 10 bases, leaving 4 bases not matched to a gene. Per the germline V gene, CDR1 is SGDLS and CDR2 is YYNGEE.